This T cell receptor (beta chain) was recorded in a study of T cell repertoires in cytomegalovirus infection (dated by TCRdb to between 2019 and 2020). Background on the whole study: Donor HLA type was relevant to the analysis, as public TCR beta signatures indicated carriage of CMV infection together with the matching HLA type. Overall study outcomes, separate from this receptor: In both this cohort and an independent approximately 350-donor cohort, the cumulative frequency of public TCR beta family members distinguished carriers of CMV infection plus the relevant HLA type. The ex vivo response was dominated by HLA-C-restricted CMV-specific TCR beta clonotypes, and the single most frequent clonotype in two of eight donors was supplied by these HLA-C-restricted clonotypes.

From cysteine to phenylalanine, the CDR3 is 12 amino acids long. The only DNA kept is the CDR3, 36 bases in frame from the first base. The junction shows trimming of 0 bases on V and 3 bases on J, plus 5 bases between the germline ends. CDR1 SQVTM and CDR2 ANQGSEA are derived from the germline V gene. This clonotype was detected only a few times. This clone's antigen is unknown. No much larger clonotype is one base removed from it; base qualities were not supplied. The run used an Illumina HiSeq 1500. In TCRdb, the public reads were trimmed at Q25 with fastp and aligned with MiXCR, with productive beta chains retained. Rows with one shared CDR3 protein collapse into an entry with the most common genes and DNA. A total of 600,000 to 800,000 distinct CDR3 sequences appear in this sample, roughly a quarter of them only once. Of the sample, 7% to 9% is held by the ten largest clones.

Sequencing used CD8+ T cells from PBMCs. The sequence joins TRBV29-1 to TRBJ1-2, with the D gene too uncertain to name. The sequence came from a human donor in good health (CMV status not recorded). Some clones in this sample may be carry-over from other donors' samples. Read as DNA, the sequence is TGCAGCGTTGAAGACAGCCACTATGGCTACACCTTC. Its amino acids are CSVEDSHYGYTF.